Listed below are T cell receptor beta chains from one sample, sequenced in a study of CD8+ T cells in alopecia areata. Clones were sequenced by immunoSEQ multiplex PCR, and TCRdb holds only the in-frame ones, with some missing. Of about 200,000 clones in the sample, roughly 64% were seen once. The sequencing here drew on CD4+ T cells sorted from blood, taken at week 24, from a patient treated with tofacitinib. These receptor sequences come from a human donor with alopecia areata. CDR3s include the opening cysteine and the closing phenylalanine or tryptophan. A D gene is named only where the DNA matches it firmly. Size values are once, few and many counts, or a class for expanded clones, and some rows have none.

cdr3_nt | cdr3_aa | clone_size | j_call | d_call | v_call
TGTGCCACCAGCAGAAAGGACGGAGCCCTCCTCTACGAGCAGTACTTC | CATSRKDGALLYEQYF | . | TRBJ2-7 | . | TRBV15
TGTGCCAGCAGCTTAGAGGGCCTCACTGAAGCTTTCTTT | CASSLEGLTEAFF | . | TRBJ1-1 | . | TRBV7-9
TGTGCCTGGAGTCCACATTATGGCTACACCTTC | CAWSPHYGYTF | once | TRBJ1-2 | . | TRBV30
TGCGCCAGCAGCCAAGAACTAGCGCGGGAGACCCAGTACTTC | CASSQELARETQYF | . | TRBJ2-5 | TRBD2 | TRBV4-3
TGCAGCGTTGATTCGGGGGGCACAGATACGCAGTATTTT | CSVDSGGTDTQYF | few | TRBJ2-3 | . | TRBV29-1
TGTGCCAGCAGCTTATGGGGGGAGACCCAGTACTTC | CASSLWGETQYF | few | TRBJ2-5 | . | TRBV11-1
TGTGCCAGCAGCCTACAAGAGACCCAGTACTTC | CASSLQETQYF | . | TRBJ2-5 | . | TRBV5-6
TGTGCCAGCAGCTTCAGTCCGACTTCCTATGGCTACACCTTC | CASSFSPTSYGYTF | . | TRBJ1-2 | . | TRBV7-2
TGTGCCTGGAGTCGGGGGAGCGACAATGAGCAGTTCTTC | CAWSRGSDNEQFF | . | TRBJ2-1 | . | TRBV30
TGTGCCAGCAGCCAGCCGGACAGGGGGTACGAGCAGTACTTC | CASSQPDRGYEQYF | . | TRBJ2-7 | TRBD1 | TRBV7-2
TGTGCCAGCAGTGAATCGGGAAACTATGGCTACACCTTC | CASSESGNYGYTF | few | TRBJ1-2 | . | TRBV2
TGTGCCAGCGTCCCAGGGGGCGCAGGGACCCAGTACTTC | CASVPGGAGTQYF | . | TRBJ2-5 | TRBD1 | TRBV7-9
TGTGCCAGCAGGGCCCGGGTCACGATGGGAGATACGCAGTATTTT | CASRARVTMGDTQYF | . | TRBJ2-3 | . | TRBV28
TGTGCCAGCAGTGAACCCGGGACAGGAACCTACGAGCAGTACTTC | CASSEPGTGTYEQYF | . | TRBJ2-7 | TRBD1 | TRBV2
TGTGCCAGCACGCACGGGCGGGAAAGCTCCTACAATGAGCAGTTCTTC | CASTHGRESSYNEQFF | . | TRBJ2-1 | . | TRBV25-1
TGTGCCAGCAGCGCGGGACCGCGAGCCGGGGAGCTGTTTTTT | CASSAGPRAGELFF | . | TRBJ2-2 | . | TRBV7-3
TGCGCCAGCAGCCCCGGGACAGCCGTCAATGAAAAACTGTTTTTT | CASSPGTAVNEKLFF | . | TRBJ1-4 | TRBD1 | TRBV4-1
TGTGCCAGCAGCTTAAATGCGGGATCACGCGGGGAGCTGTTTTTT | CASSLNAGSRGELFF | . | TRBJ2-2 | . | TRBV7-3
TGTGCCAGCAGCTTAGTGCAGGGGCCCCAGCATTTT | CASSLVQGPQHF | few | TRBJ1-5 | . | TRBV7-2
TGTGCCAGCAGTTTTAGCAGGGGGCGCGCAGATACGCAGTATTTT | CASSFSRGRADTQYF | . | TRBJ2-3 | TRBD1 | TRBV6-1
TGTGCCAGCAGTGACAGGATTAGCAATCAGCCCCAGCATTTT | CASSDRISNQPQHF | . | TRBJ1-5 | . | TRBV6-5
TGTGCCAGCAGTTTCCTCCCATCCTACAATGAGCAGTTCTTC | CASSFLPSYNEQFF | . | TRBJ2-1 | . | TRBV2
TGTGCCACCAGCAGAGTCCCCCGGGACAGGGGGTCCTCCTACGAGCAGTACTTC | CATSRVPRDRGSSYEQYF | . | TRBJ2-7 | TRBD1 | TRBV15
TGTGCCTGGAGTGTACGGGGGGACACTGAAGCTTTCTTT | CAWSVRGDTEAFF | . | TRBJ1-1 | . | TRBV30
TGTGCCAGCAGTCCGGGACAGGGGGGGGATCAGCCCCAGCATTTT | CASSPGQGGDQPQHF | . | TRBJ1-5 | TRBD1 | TRBV27
TGTGCCAGCAGTGTATCCGGGGGCGAGAACACCGGGGAGCTGTTTTTT | CASSVSGGENTGELFF | . | TRBJ2-2 | . | TRBV2
TGTGCCAGCAGCGTCACAGGGGGGAGAGACACCGGGGAGCTGTTTTTT | CASSVTGGRDTGELFF | . | TRBJ2-2 | TRBD1 | TRBV9
TGTGCCAGCAGCCTCCGCGTCGCTCAGTTGGGCTACACCTTC | CASSLRVAQLGYTF | . | TRBJ1-2 | . | TRBV5-6
TGTGCCAGCAGCCTAGGAGGTTTCTACGAGCAGTACTTC | CASSLGGFYEQYF | . | TRBJ2-7 | . | TRBV28
TGTGCCAGCAGCCACATTGGGGGTAGCGGGGCAGATACGCAGTATTTT | CASSHIGGSGADTQYF | . | TRBJ2-3 | TRBD2 | TRBV5-4
TGTGCCAGCAGCTTAAGGGGCCCCTATGGCTACACCTTC | CASSLRGPYGYTF | . | TRBJ1-2 | . | TRBV13
TGTGCCAGCAGCGGACAGGTGAACACTGAAGCTTTCTTT | CASSGQVNTEAFF | . | TRBJ1-1 | TRBD1 | TRBV7-9
TGCAGCGCCCGTCGTTTGAGGGGGGGCGTGTCAGATACGCAGTATTTT | CSARRLRGGVSDTQYF | few | TRBJ2-3 | . | TRBV29-1
TGTGCCAGCAGTTCGGGACAGGGGGTCGAGCAGTACTTC | CASSSGQGVEQYF | . | TRBJ2-7 | TRBD1 | TRBV27
TGTGCCAGCAGCCACTCGACAGGGGGCGGCTACACCTTC | CASSHSTGGGYTF | few | TRBJ1-2 | TRBD1 | TRBV28
TGTGCCAGTAGTGGACAGGGTGTTTGGACTGAAGCTTTCTTT | CASSGQGVWTEAFF | . | TRBJ1-1 | TRBD1 | TRBV19
TGTGCCAGCAGTATCGACAAGGGCCTTGGGACTGAAGCTTTCTTT | CASSIDKGLGTEAFF | . | TRBJ1-1 | . | TRBV27
TGCAGCGTTGAAGAGAGGAACACCGGGGAGCTGTTTTTT | CSVEERNTGELFF | . | TRBJ2-2 | . | TRBV29-1
TGTGCCAGCAGCGTAGTTCCAGCGGGAGTGGATACGCAGTATTTT | CASSVVPAGVDTQYF | . | TRBJ2-3 | TRBD2 | TRBV9
TGTGCCAGCAGTTTAGCGGGAATGGACTACGAGCAGTACTTC | CASSLAGMDYEQYF | once | TRBJ2-7 | . | TRBV28
TGTGCCGGCAACCGGGGGGAGGGCCGTGAGACCCAGTACTTC | CAGNRGEGRETQYF | . | TRBJ2-5 | TRBD2 | TRBV5-8
TGTGCCAGCATGGGAGGAGAGACCCAGTACTTC | CASMGGETQYF | . | TRBJ2-5 | . | TRBV6-5
TGTGCCAGCAGCCACTCACTAGCGGGGACCTACGAGCAGTACTTC | CASSHSLAGTYEQYF | . | TRBJ2-7 | TRBD2 | TRBV5-6
TGTGCCAGCAGCTTAGCGACAGCCCGTTCGAACACTGAAGCTTTCTTT | CASSLATARSNTEAFF | . | TRBJ1-1 | . | TRBV7-9
TGCGCCAGCAGCCAAGATCTTTCCCCTGGGCAGACGAGCTCCTATAATTCACCCCTCCACTTT | CASSQDLSPGQTSSYNSPLHF | few | TRBJ1-6 | . | TRBV4-1
TGTGCCTGGAGTGTACAGTCGGGGCAAGAGACCCAGTACTTC | CAWSVQSGQETQYF | few | TRBJ2-5 | . | TRBV30
TGTGCCTGGAGACCCGGAGGTTACTATGGCTACACCTTC | CAWRPGGYYGYTF | few | TRBJ1-2 | . | TRBV30
TGTGCCAGCAGTGAAGCGGCAGCTGGAAACACTGAAGCTTTCTTT | CASSEAAAGNTEAFF | . | TRBJ1-1 | . | TRBV2
TGCAGCGTTGAAGGGACAGGCCAAGAGACCCAGTACTTC | CSVEGTGQETQYF | . | TRBJ2-5 | TRBD1 | TRBV29-1
TGCAGCACTCCCCCCCCAATAGGGACAGATACGCAGTATTTT | CSTPPPIGTDTQYF | . | TRBJ2-3 | . | TRBV29-1
TGCGCCAGCAGCTTGGCTTCCGGGGCGGAGTATGGCTACACCTTC | CASSLASGAEYGYTF | . | TRBJ1-2 | . | TRBV5-1
TGTGCCAGCAGCCCAACCCGGTTCACTGAAGCTTTCTTT | CASSPTRFTEAFF | few | TRBJ1-1 | . | TRBV7-2
TGTGCCATCAGTGAGTCAAGACAGGGGACCGATGGCTACACCTTC | CAISESRQGTDGYTF | . | TRBJ1-2 | TRBD1 | TRBV10-3
TGCGCCAGCAGCGGAGGCACAGATACGCAGTATTTT | CASSGGTDTQYF | . | TRBJ2-3 | . | TRBV5-1
TGCAGCGTTGTAGTGGGTGGAGGGGACGGCGAGCAGTTCTTC | CSVVVGGGDGEQFF | few | TRBJ2-1 | . | TRBV29-1
TGTGCCAGCGGAGGCGGGACCTACGAGCAGTACTTC | CASGGGTYEQYF | . | TRBJ2-7 | . | TRBV7-9
TGTGCCTGGAGCAATTCATACGATCAGCCCCAGCATTTT | CAWSNSYDQPQHF | . | TRBJ1-5 | . | TRBV30
TGTGCCAGCAGCTCAGACGTAAAAAACACTGAAGCTTTCTTT | CASSSDVKNTEAFF | . | TRBJ1-1 | . | TRBV5-4
TGTGCCTGGAGTGTAGTGCAGGGCCAGCCCCAGCATTTT | CAWSVVQGQPQHF | . | TRBJ1-5 | . | TRBV30
TGCAGCGTTGGCAGGGCCACCCTCACAGATACGCAGTATTTT | CSVGRATLTDTQYF | once | TRBJ2-3 | . | TRBV29-1